This TCR beta chain was sequenced in a study of preoperative IRX-2 immunotherapy in early breast cancer. The treatment denotes: preoperative locoregional IRX-2 cytokine immunotherapy. Repertoires were generated with immunoSEQ multiplex PCR, while TCRdb's copy carries only in-frame clones and drops some. The sample includes 24,000 or so clones, roughly 95% of them seen just once. Sequencing was performed on tumor tissue, taken after IRX-2 immunotherapy. This clonotype originated in a human donor with breast cancer.

The CDR3 DNA sequence: TGTGCCAGCAGCTTACCGACAGGGCAAGGTGAAAAACTGTTTTTT. Translated: CASSLPTGQGEKLFF. The chain carries TRBV7-9 and TRBJ1-4; 7 nucleotides agree with TRBD1. Germline V lookup: CDR1 SEHNR, CDR2 FQNEAQ (reference sequence). V dropped 2 bases and J dropped 7; count of bases not matched to a gene: 7. The CDR3 is 15 amino acids. Full variable domain (rest looked up from reference TRBV7-9 and TRBJ1-4): DTGVSQNPRHKITKRGQNVTFRCDPISEHNRLYWYRQTLGQGPEFLTYFQNEAQLEKSRLLSDRFSAERPKGSFSTLEIQRTEQGDSAMYLCASSLPTGQGEKLFFGSGTQLSVL.